These 9 T cell receptor beta chains originate from one sample sequenced in a study of OX40 agonist ivuxolimab in advanced cancers. Assay used: immunoSEQ multiplex PCR; TCRdb lists only in-frame clones, some missing. The repertoire holds 85,000 to 120,000 clones, with roughly nine tenths as singletons. The sequenced sample was CD4+ or CD8+ T cells sorted from blood, obtained in a trial of the OX40 agonist ivuxolimab. Receptor source: an adult with an advanced solid tumor such as melanoma, head and neck, liver or kidney cancer.

The CDR3 here is CASSREVPTGELFF. The CDR3 DNA reads as TGTGCCAGCAGCCGAGAAGTTCCGACCGGGGAGCTGTTTTTT. The chain combines TRBV14 with TRBJ2-2, with D hard to call. The V gene lost 4 bases and the J gene lost 5 bases, with 11 bases spanning the gap. Looked up from germline, CDR1 is SGHDN and CDR2 is FVKESK. The CDR3 has 14 residues.

CDR3 sequence reads: CASSQDRRDYGYTF. In DNA, the CDR3 is TGTGCCAGCAGCCAAGATCGGCGAGATTATGGCTACACCTTC. The J gene is TRBJ1-2, the V gene TRBV4-2; D gene uncertain. The ends were cut back, 0 bases at V and 5 bases at J, with 10 bases in the middle. Germline lookup yields CDR1 LGHNA and CDR2 YNFKEQ. CDR3 size: 14 residues.

The rearrangement joins TRBV18 to TRBJ2-7; D might be TRBD2 (6 bases). V was cut by 3 bases and J by 0 bases, with 15 bases left in between. The germline V gene has CDR1 KGHSH and CDR2 LQKENI. This CDR3 has 16 residues. The CDR3 DNA sequence: TGTGCCAGCTCACCCACTGGGGGGTCCTACTCCTACGAGCAGTACTTC. This translates into CASSPTGGSYSYEQYF.

The genes are TRBV7-2 and TRBJ2-3; unclear D gene. The CDR3 runs 14 residues. V was trimmed by 3 bases and J by 1 base, leaving 8 bases between them. CDR1 is SGHTA and CDR2 is FQGNSA in the germline V gene. The CDR3 sequence is CASSFLLGTDTQYF. CDR3 bases: TGTGCCAGCAGCTTCCTCCTGGGCACAGATACGCAGTATTTT.

The chain combines TRBV6-5 with TRBJ2-6, with D unclear. This CDR3 has 16 amino acids. In germline, CDR1 is MNHEY, CDR2 SVGAGI. V gave up 0 bases and J gave up 0 bases, with 6 bases separating them. Here the CDR3 reads CASSYSMNSGANVLTF. The CDR3 DNA reads TGTGCCAGCAGTTACTCAATGAACTCTGGGGCCAACGTCCTGACTTTC.

The rearrangement joins TRBV6-5 to TRBJ2-3; D not certain. Per germline, CDR1 MNHEY and CDR2 SVGAGI. The V end lost 6 bases, the J end lost 3 bases, and 10 bases lay between the germline ends. The CDR3 extends over 13 amino acids. The CDR3 sequence is CASRSLGTDTQYF. DNA of the CDR3: TGTGCCAGCAGATCCCTAGGGACAGATACGCAGTATTTT.

This clone has just one count. The chain couples TRBV5-1 to TRBJ2-5; D not resolved. This CDR3 region has 14 residues. The V and J ends lost 0 bases and 3 bases respectively, with 9 bases between them. The germline V gene has CDR1 SGHRS and CDR2 YFSETQ. The chain's CDR3 is CASSLAVTEETQYF. In DNA, the CDR3 is TGCGCCAGCAGCTTGGCCGTCACAGAAGAGACCCAGTACTTC.

The chain recombines TRBV6-5 with TRBJ2-3; a possible D gene is TRBD2 (6 bases). The CDR3 has 14 residues. V was shortened by 6 bases and J by 2 bases, with 12 bases between the two germline ends. Germline lookup yields CDR1 MNHEY and CDR2 SVGAGI. The CDR3 nucleotides read TGTGCCAGCAGGGCGCGGGACGCCACAGATACGCAGTATTTT. This sequence encodes CASRARDATDTQYF.

The J gene is TRBJ2-5, the V gene TRBV2; 10 bases match TRBD2. Germline assignment: CDR1 SNHLY and CDR2 FYNNEI. V shed 6 bases and J 5 bases; nucleotides not matched to a gene: 9. CDR3 length: 15 residues. The chain's CDR3 is CASRFSGTSAETQYF. The CDR3 nucleotides are TGTGCCAGCAGGTTCTCCGGGACTAGCGCTGAGACCCAGTACTTC.